Described below is a single T cell receptor (beta chain) sequence and its context. Its antigen is currently unknown. The data were taken from a study of cytomegalovirus exposure and HLA in healthy donors. Germline V gene data show CDR1 as SGDLS and CDR2 as YYNGEE. V lost 0 bases and J 3 bases, leaving 4 bases between the germline ends. This CDR3 comprises 13 residues. Profiled with immunoSEQ multiplex PCR; TCRdb holds only in-frame clones, not every one. The repertoire includes roughly 130,000 clones, about 90% of them detected once, and under 3% sits in the top ten. Study-level results: The study put 150 to 200 TCR beta chains on its list as cytomegalovirus-associated.

This TCR derives from a man between 18 and 35 years old in good health and CMV-seronegative. Sequencing was done on a sample of PBMCs. The J gene is TRBJ2-1, the V gene TRBV9; D is unclear. The CDR3 coding sequence is TGTGCCAGCAGCGTAGGGCACTACAATGAGCAGTTCTTC. As protein: CASSVGHYNEQFF.